One sample yielded the 10 T cell receptor beta chains listed below, sequenced in a study of T cell responses to AZD1222 COVID-19 vaccine. The repertoire was sequenced with immunoSEQ multiplex PCR; TCRdb's copy has only in-frame clones and lacks some. The repertoire holds some 120,000 clones, about 80% seen once, with around 9.9% in the top ten. This sample comprised peripheral blood, obtained on day 0 of AZD1222 vaccination. The origin of the receptors is an adult in good health.

The J gene is TRBJ1-5, the V gene TRBV12-3 or TRBV12-4, with D perhaps matching TRBD1 (6 bases). Deletions cut 6 bases from V and 3 bases from J, with 9 bases between. The CDR3 consists of 13 residues. The CDR3 reads CASSGQYNQPQHF. CDR3 nucleotide sequence: TGTGCCAGCAGCGGACAGTACAATCAGCCCCAGCATTTT.

V gene TRBV10-3 combines with J gene TRBJ2-1; 16 nucleotides line up with TRBD2. The CDR3 spans 18 residues. In germline, CDR1 is ENHRY, CDR2 SYGVKD. The V segment lost 3 bases and the J segment 8 bases; nucleotides outside the gene matches: 10. This CDR3 reads CAISDTGTSGRGWDEQFF. The CDR3 DNA reads as TGTGCCATCAGTGATACCGGGACTAGCGGGAGGGGTTGGGATGAGCAGTTCTTC.

The genes are TRBV7-3 and TRBJ2-7, with 7 nucleotides matching TRBD2. CDR1 and CDR2 from the germline V gene are SGHTA and FQGTGA. V lost 2 bases, J lost 0 bases, and 1 base stayed unmatched. The CDR3 runs 14 residues. This CDR3 reads CASSLSGGSYEQYF. The DNA for the CDR3 is TGTGCCAGCAGCTTATCGGGGGGCTCCTACGAGCAGTACTTC.

J is TRBJ2-1 and V is TRBV19, with 8 nucleotides matching TRBD1. Per germline, CDR1 LNHDA and CDR2 SQIVND (reference sequence). V lost 5 bases to trimming and J lost 0 bases; unmatched junction nucleotides: 9. CDR3 size: 17 residues. The CDR3 DNA sequence: TGTGCCAGTAGTCTGCGGACAGGGCCGAGCTCCTACAATGAGCAGTTCTTC. Its translation: CASSLRTGPSSYNEQFF.

The J gene is TRBJ2-5, the V gene TRBV7-2, with a possible D match to TRBD1 (6 bases). Germline CDR1 and CDR2: SGHTA and FQGNSA. The V gene lost 2 bases and the J gene lost 6 bases, with 13 bases spanning the gap. The CDR3 length is 14 residues. In DNA form, the CDR3 reads TGTGCCAGCAGCTTAACAGGGTTGACCAAGACCCAGTACTTC. Translated, it gives CASSLTGLTKTQYF.

V and J are TRBV19 and TRBJ1-5; tentatively, D is TRBD1 (5 bases). The CDR3 consists of 16 residues. Germline V CDR1 and CDR2: LNHDA, SQIVND (reference sequence). V was trimmed by 4 bases and J by 4 bases, leaving 17 bases between them. The CDR3 protein is CASSTSAGQTNQPQHF. The CDR3 nucleotides are TGTGCCAGTAGTACGTCCGCAGGGCAGACGAATCAGCCCCAGCATTTT. Using reference TRBV19 and TRBJ1-5 for the parts outside the CDR3, the full variable domain is DGGITQSPKYLFRKEGQNVTLSCEQNLNHDAMYWYRQDPGQGLRLIYYSQIVNDFQKGDIAEGYSVSREKKESFPLTVTSAQKNPTAFYLCASSTSAGQTNQPQHFGDGTRLSIL.

This clone showed up just once. V gene TRBV7-2 combines with J gene TRBJ1-5; 9 bases are shared with TRBD1. Germline trimming cut 5 bases from V and 6 bases from J; bases unmatched to any gene: 8. Germline V lookup: CDR1 SGHTA, CDR2 FQGNSA. The CDR3 is 15 amino acids. In DNA, the CDR3 is TGTGCCAGCAGCCTCACAGGGGGCCTAAGTCAGCCCCAGCATTTT. It codes for CASSLTGGLSQPQHF.

This clone was seen just once. V usage is TRBV28 and J usage is TRBJ1-4, with D possibly being TRBD1 (5 bases). Trimming pared 7 bases from V and 5 bases from J, leaving 20 bases between. CDR1 is MDHEN, CDR2 SYDVKM, per germline. The CDR3 is 16 amino acids. CDR3 coding DNA: TGTGCCAGCAAACCCGGCGGGGCAGTATGGAATGAAAAACTGTTTTTT. Protein: CASKPGGAVWNEKLFF.

This clone has a handful of counts. The rearrangement uses TRBV14 and TRBJ1-1, with D perhaps matching TRBD1 (5 bases). This CDR3 comprises 12 residues. Looked up from germline, CDR1 is SGHDN and CDR2 is FVKESK. The V gene lost 5 bases and the J gene lost 7 bases, with 11 bases spanning the gap. The CDR3 sequence is CASSRDLGEAFF. The CDR3 DNA follows: TGTGCCAGCAGCAGGGACCTTGGTGAAGCTTTCTTT. The complete variable domain, with remaining parts taken from reference TRBV14 and TRBJ1-1, reads EAGVTQFPSHSVIEKGQTVTLRCDPISGHDNLYWYRRVMGKEIKFLLHFVKESKQDESGMPNNRFLAERTGGTYSTLKVQPAELEDSGVYFCASSRDLGEAFFGQGTRLTVV.

This clone appeared a few times. V is TRBV3-1 (or the pseudogene TRBV3-2) and J is TRBJ2-5; TRBD1 is a possible D gene (6 bases). The V gene's germline CDR1 is LGHDT and CDR2 YNNKEL (reference sequence). The CDR3 is made up of 14 amino acids. Trimming took off 5 bases at V and 1 base at J, with 11 bases between the two ends. The CDR3 loop is CASSSSGVQETQYF. In nucleotides, the CDR3 is TGTGCCAGCAGCTCCTCAGGGGTCCAAGAGACCCAGTACTTC.